This entry features one TCR beta chain sequence. The antigen is undetermined. This record comes from a study of T cell responses to AZD1222 COVID-19 vaccine. Study-level findings and limits: Clonal diversity was possibly underestimated; the donors were predominantly white British and more often female. Unmutated regions of variants are reportedly targeted by nearly half of spike-specific TCRs.

Repertoires were generated with immunoSEQ multiplex PCR, while TCRdb's copy carries only in-frame clones and drops some. This table holds 100,000 to 150,000 clones, 92% found once. The CDR3 spans 16 residues. V shed 1 base and J shed 1 base, with 10 bases lying between them. Germline V gene lookup returns CDR1 SEHNR and CDR2 FQNEAQ (reference sequence). The sample in question was peripheral blood, obtained on day 0 of AZD1222 vaccination. V is TRBV7-9 and J is TRBJ2-2; tentative D call: TRBD2 (6 bases). The receptor was derived from an adult in good health. This chain's CDR3 is CASSLVGGENTGELFF. In nucleotides, the CDR3 is TGTGCCAGCAGCTTAGTCGGCGGGGAGAACACCGGGGAGCTGTTTTTT.